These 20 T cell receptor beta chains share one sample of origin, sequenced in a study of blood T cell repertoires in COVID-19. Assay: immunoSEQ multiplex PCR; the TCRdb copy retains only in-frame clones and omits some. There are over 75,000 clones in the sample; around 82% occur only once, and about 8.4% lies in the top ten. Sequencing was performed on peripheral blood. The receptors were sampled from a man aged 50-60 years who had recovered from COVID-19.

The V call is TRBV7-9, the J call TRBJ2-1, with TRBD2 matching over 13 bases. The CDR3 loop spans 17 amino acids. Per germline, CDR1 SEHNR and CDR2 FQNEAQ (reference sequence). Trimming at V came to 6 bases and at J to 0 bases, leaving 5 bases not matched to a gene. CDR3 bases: TGTGCCAGCAGATCGGGACTAGCGGGGACCTCCTACAATGAGCAGTTCTTC. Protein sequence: CASRSGLAGTSYNEQFF.

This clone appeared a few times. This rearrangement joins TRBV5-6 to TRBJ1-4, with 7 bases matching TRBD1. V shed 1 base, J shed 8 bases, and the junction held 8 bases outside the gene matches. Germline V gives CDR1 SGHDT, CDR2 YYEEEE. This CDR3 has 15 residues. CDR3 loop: CASSLLTGTEEKLFF. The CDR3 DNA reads TGTGCCAGCAGCTTGCTAACCGGGACAGAGGAAAAACTGTTTTTT.

CDR3 region: CASSRQTTTDTQYF. The CDR3 DNA follows: TGTGCCAGTTCCCGACAGACGACCACAGATACGCAGTATTTT. The chain recombines TRBV19 with TRBJ2-3, with D possibly TRBD1 on 5 matching bases. V gave up 8 bases and J gave up 2 bases, with 14 bases separating them. CDR3 length equals 14 residues. Germline lookup yields CDR1 LNHDA and CDR2 SQIVND (reference sequence).

This CDR3 reads CASSKTTPNTDTQYF. The CDR3 coding sequence is TGTGCCAGCAGTAAGACTACTCCAAACACAGATACGCAGTATTTT. V and J are TRBV6-5 and TRBJ2-3, with a possible D match to TRBD2 (5 bases). The CDR3 length is 15 residues. V was clipped by 5 bases and J by 2 bases, with 14 bases between them. Germline V gene sequence: CDR1 MNHEY, CDR2 SVGAGI.

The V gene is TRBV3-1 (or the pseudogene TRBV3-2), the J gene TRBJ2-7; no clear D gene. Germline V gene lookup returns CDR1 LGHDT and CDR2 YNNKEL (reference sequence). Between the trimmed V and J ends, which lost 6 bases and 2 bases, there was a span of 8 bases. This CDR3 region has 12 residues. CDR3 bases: TGTGCCAGCAGTCACAGCCCCTACGAGCAGTACTTC. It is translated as CASSHSPYEQYF.

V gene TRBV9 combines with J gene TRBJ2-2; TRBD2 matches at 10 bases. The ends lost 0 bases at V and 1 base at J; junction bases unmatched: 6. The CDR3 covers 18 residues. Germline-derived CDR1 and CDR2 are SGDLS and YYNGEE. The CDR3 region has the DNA TGTGCCAGCAGCGTAGGAAGCGGGGGGGTGAGGAACACCGGGGAGCTGTTTTTT. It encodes CASSVGSGGVRNTGELFF.

The CDR3 loop reads CASSPGQGSDEQFF. The CDR3 DNA is TGTGCCAGCAGTCCGGGACAGGGTAGCGATGAGCAGTTCTTC. J is TRBJ2-1 and V is TRBV2, with 9 bases matching TRBD1. CDR1 and CDR2 from the germline V gene are SNHLY and FYNNEI. V gave up 5 bases and J gave up 8 bases; unmatched junction bases: 7. CDR3 length equals 14 residues.

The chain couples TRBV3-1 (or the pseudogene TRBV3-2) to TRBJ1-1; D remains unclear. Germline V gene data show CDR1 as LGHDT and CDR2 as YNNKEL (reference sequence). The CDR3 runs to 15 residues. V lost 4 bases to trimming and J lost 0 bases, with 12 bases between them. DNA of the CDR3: TGTGCCAGCAGCCCGCGGGAGGTATTGAACACTGAAGCTTTCTTT. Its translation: CASSPREVLNTEAFF.

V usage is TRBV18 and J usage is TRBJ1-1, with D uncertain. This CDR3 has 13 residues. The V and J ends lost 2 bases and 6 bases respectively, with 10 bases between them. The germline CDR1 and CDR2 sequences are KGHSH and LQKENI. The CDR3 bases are TGTGCCAGCTCACCAGCTGGGGAGGCTGAAGCTTTCTTT. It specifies CASSPAGEAEAFF. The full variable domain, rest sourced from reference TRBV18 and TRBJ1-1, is NAGVMQNPRHLVRRRGQEARLRCSPMKGHSHVYWYRQLPEEGLKFMVYLQKENIIDESGMPKERFSAEFPKEGPSILRIQQVVRGDSAAYFCASSPAGEAEAFFGQGTRLTVV.

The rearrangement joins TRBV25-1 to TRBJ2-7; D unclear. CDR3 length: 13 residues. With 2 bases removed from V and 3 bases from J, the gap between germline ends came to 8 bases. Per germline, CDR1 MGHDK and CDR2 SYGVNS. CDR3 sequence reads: CASSEPGGYEQYF. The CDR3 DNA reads TGTGCCAGCAGTGAACCCGGCGGCTACGAGCAGTACTTC.

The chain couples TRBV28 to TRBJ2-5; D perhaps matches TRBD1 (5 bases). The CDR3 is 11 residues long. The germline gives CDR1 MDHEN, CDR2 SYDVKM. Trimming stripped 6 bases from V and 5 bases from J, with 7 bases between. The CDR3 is CASRSGETQYF. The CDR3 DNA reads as TGTGCCAGCAGGTCAGGGGAGACCCAGTACTTC.

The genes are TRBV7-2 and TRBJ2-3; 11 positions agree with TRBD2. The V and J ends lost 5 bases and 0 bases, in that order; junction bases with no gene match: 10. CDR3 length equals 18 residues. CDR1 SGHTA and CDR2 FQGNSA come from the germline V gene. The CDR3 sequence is CASSRRTSGQTSTDTQYF. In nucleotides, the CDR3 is TGTGCCAGCAGCCGTAGGACTAGCGGGCAGACTAGCACAGATACGCAGTATTTT.

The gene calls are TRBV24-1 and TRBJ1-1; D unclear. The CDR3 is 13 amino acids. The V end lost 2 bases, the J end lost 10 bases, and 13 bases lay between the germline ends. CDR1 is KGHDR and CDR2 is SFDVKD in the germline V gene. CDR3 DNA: TGTGCCACCAGTGATTCGGGCCGCGGAGGAGCTTTCTTT. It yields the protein CATSDSGRGGAFF.

Here the CDR3 reads CASSSRTSGRVLDEQFF. CDR3 DNA: TGTGCCAGCAGCTCCCGGACTAGCGGGAGGGTTTTGGATGAGCAGTTCTTC. This chain connects TRBV13 to TRBJ2-1, with 15 bases aligning to TRBD2. CDR3 length: 17 amino acids. Trimming at V came to 4 bases and at J to 8 bases, leaving 9 bases not matched to a gene. Germline loops: CDR1 PRHDT, CDR2 FYEKMQ (reference sequence).

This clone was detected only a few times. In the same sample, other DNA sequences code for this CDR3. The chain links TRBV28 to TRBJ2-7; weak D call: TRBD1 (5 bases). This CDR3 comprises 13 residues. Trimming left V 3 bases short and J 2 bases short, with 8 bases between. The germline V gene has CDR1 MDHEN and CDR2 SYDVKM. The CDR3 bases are TGTGCCAGCAGTTTGTTACAGGCCTACGAGCAGTACTTC. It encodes CASSLLQAYEQYF.

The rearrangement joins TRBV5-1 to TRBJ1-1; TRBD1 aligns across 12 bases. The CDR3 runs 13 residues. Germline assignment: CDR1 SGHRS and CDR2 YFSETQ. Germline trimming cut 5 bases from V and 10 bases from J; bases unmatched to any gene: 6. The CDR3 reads CASSTGTGGLAFF. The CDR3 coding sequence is TGCGCCAGCAGTACCGGGACAGGGGGCCTAGCTTTCTTT.

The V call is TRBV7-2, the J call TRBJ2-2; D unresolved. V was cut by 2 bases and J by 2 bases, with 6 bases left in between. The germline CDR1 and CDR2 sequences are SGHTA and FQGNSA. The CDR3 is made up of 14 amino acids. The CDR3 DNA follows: TGTGCCAGCAGCTTAAGACAAAACACCGGGGAGCTGTTTTTT. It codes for CASSLRQNTGELFF.

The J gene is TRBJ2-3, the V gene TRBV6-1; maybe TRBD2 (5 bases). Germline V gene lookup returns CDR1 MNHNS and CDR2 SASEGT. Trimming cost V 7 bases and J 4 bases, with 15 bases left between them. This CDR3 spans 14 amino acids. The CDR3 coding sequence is TGTGCCAGCAACAGACCCACCGGGGCAGATACGCAGTATTTT. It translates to CASNRPTGADTQYF.

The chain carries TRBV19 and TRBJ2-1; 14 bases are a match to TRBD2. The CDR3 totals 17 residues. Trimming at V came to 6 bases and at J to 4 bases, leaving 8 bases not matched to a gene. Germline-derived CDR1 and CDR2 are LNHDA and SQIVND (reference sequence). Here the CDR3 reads CASRLGTSGGLYNEQFF. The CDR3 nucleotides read TGTGCCAGTAGACTCGGGACTAGCGGGGGACTATACAATGAGCAGTTCTTC.

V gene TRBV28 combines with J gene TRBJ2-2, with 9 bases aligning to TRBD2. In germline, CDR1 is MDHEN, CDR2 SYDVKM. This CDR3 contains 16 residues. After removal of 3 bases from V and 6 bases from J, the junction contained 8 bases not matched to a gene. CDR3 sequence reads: CASSFFGSGSSGELFF. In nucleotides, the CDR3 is TGTGCCAGCAGTTTCTTCGGTAGCGGGAGTTCCGGGGAGCTGTTTTTT.